Listed below are T cell receptor beta chains from one sample, sequenced in a study of blood T cell repertoires in COVID-19. Measured with immunoSEQ multiplex PCR; TCRdb has only the in-frame clones, and not every one. The sample lists tens of thousands of clones, about four fifths occurring once. The sample consisted of peripheral blood. These receptors all stem from a man aged 45-65 years with active COVID-19. CDR3s include the opening cysteine and the closing phenylalanine or tryptophan. Each record gives: J gene, clone size, V gene, D gene, CDR3 length, CDR3 DNA, CDR3 protein. A D gene is named only where the DNA matches it firmly. Clone size is given for some rows only: seen once, a few or many times, or a class if the clone is expanded.

J gene: TRBJ1-5
clone size: .
V gene: TRBV28
D gene: .
CDR3 length: 15
CDR3 DNA: TGTGCCAGCAGTCGTGGGGCGGTTAGCAATCAGCCCCAGCATTTT
CDR3 protein: CASSRGAVSNQPQHF

J gene: TRBJ2-3
clone size: .
V gene: TRBV7-2
D gene: .
CDR3 length: 15
CDR3 DNA: TGTGCCAGCAGCCCCCAGGGGACACACACGGATACGCAGTATTTT
CDR3 protein: CASSPQGTHTDTQYF

J gene: TRBJ2-1
clone size: .
V gene: TRBV7-3
D gene: .
CDR3 length: 18
CDR3 DNA: TGTGCCAGCAGGAATCTCAGGAGAGCGGTGTACTCCTACAATGAGCAGTTCTTC
CDR3 protein: CASRNLRRAVYSYNEQFF

J gene: TRBJ2-1
clone size: .
V gene: TRBV30
D gene: TRBD2
CDR3 length: 15
CDR3 DNA: TGTGCCTGGAGTGTACCGGGAGGCTCAATCAATGAGCAGTTCTTC
CDR3 protein: CAWSVPGGSINEQFF

J gene: TRBJ2-7
clone size: .
V gene: TRBV7-9
D gene: .
CDR3 length: 14
CDR3 DNA: TGTGCCAGCAGCCAGTTGAGGGGGGGACGCGAGCAGTACTTC
CDR3 protein: CASSQLRGGREQYF

J gene: TRBJ2-5
clone size: once
V gene: TRBV24-1
D gene: TRBD2
CDR3 length: 18
CDR3 DNA: TGTGCCACCAGTGATCCGGGACTAGCGGACAATAGCGGGGAGACCCAGTACTTC
CDR3 protein: CATSDPGLADNSGETQYF

J gene: TRBJ1-1
clone size: .
V gene: TRBV7-9
D gene: TRBD1
CDR3 length: 12
CDR3 DNA: TGTGCCAGCAGCCTAGAGGACAGGGAAGCTTTCTTT
CDR3 protein: CASSLEDREAFF

J gene: TRBJ2-5
clone size: .
V gene: TRBV11-2
D gene: .
CDR3 length: 13
CDR3 DNA: TGTGCCAGCAGCTTAAATAACCAAGAGACCCAGTACTTC
CDR3 protein: CASSLNNQETQYF

J gene: TRBJ2-3
clone size: .
V gene: TRBV3-1/TRBV3-2
D gene: .
CDR3 length: 13
CDR3 DNA: TGTGCCAGCAGCCAGTTAGGAGGAGATACGCAGTATTTT
CDR3 protein: CASSQLGGDTQYF

J gene: TRBJ2-2
clone size: .
V gene: TRBV27
D gene: TRBD1
CDR3 length: 16
CDR3 DNA: TGTGCCAGAGGGACAGGGACAAGCGGAGATACCGGGGAGCTGTTTTTT
CDR3 protein: CARGTGTSGDTGELFF

J gene: TRBJ1-1
clone size: .
V gene: TRBV12-1
D gene: .
CDR3 length: 14
CDR3 DNA: TGTGCCAGCAGCTTTAGGGACAGGGTGAATGAAGCTTTCTTT
CDR3 protein: CASSFRDRVNEAFF

J gene: TRBJ2-5
clone size: .
V gene: TRBV7-2
D gene: .
CDR3 length: 14
CDR3 DNA: TGTGCCAGCAGCTCCGCACAGCTCCAAGAGACCCAGTACTTC
CDR3 protein: CASSSAQLQETQYF

J gene: TRBJ2-7
clone size: .
V gene: TRBV7-9
D gene: .
CDR3 length: 13
CDR3 DNA: TGTGCCAGCGGACGGACAGAATCCTACGAGCAGTACTTC
CDR3 protein: CASGRTESYEQYF

J gene: TRBJ2-7
clone size: once
V gene: TRBV10-3
D gene: TRBD1
CDR3 length: 13
CDR3 DNA: TGTGCCATCAGGGGACAGGGGGCGGGCGAGCAGTACTTC
CDR3 protein: CAIRGQGAGEQYF

J gene: TRBJ1-1
clone size: .
V gene: TRBV11-1
D gene: .
CDR3 length: 13
CDR3 DNA: TGTGCCAGCAGCACCGGTCCGGACACTGAAGCTTTCTTT
CDR3 protein: CASSTGPDTEAFF

J gene: TRBJ1-1
clone size: once
V gene: TRBV11-2
D gene: .
CDR3 length: 14
CDR3 DNA: TGTGCCAGCAGCTTCCGGGAGGGGAACACTGAAGCTTTCTTT
CDR3 protein: CASSFREGNTEAFF

J gene: TRBJ2-5
clone size: .
V gene: TRBV30
D gene: TRBD2
CDR3 length: 13
CDR3 DNA: TGTGCCTGGGCCCCGGGACTACAAGAGACCCAGTACTTC
CDR3 protein: CAWAPGLQETQYF

J gene: TRBJ2-3
clone size: .
V gene: TRBV3-1/TRBV3-2
D gene: TRBD1
CDR3 length: 18
CDR3 DNA: TGTGCCAGCAGCCAAGACACTTTGGACAGGCCCTGGGCAGATACGCAGTATTTT
CDR3 protein: CASSQDTLDRPWADTQYF

J gene: TRBJ1-5
clone size: .
V gene: TRBV28
D gene: TRBD1
CDR3 length: 18
CDR3 DNA: TGTGCCAGCAGTATATTAGTAGGGGACAGTTATAGCAATCAGCCCCAGCATTTT
CDR3 protein: CASSILVGDSYSNQPQHF

J gene: TRBJ2-2
clone size: .
V gene: TRBV5-1
D gene: .
CDR3 length: 15
CDR3 DNA: TGCGCCAGCAGCTTACGGACAGAGAACACCGGGGAGCTGTTTTTT
CDR3 protein: CASSLRTENTGELFF

J gene: TRBJ1-3
clone size: .
V gene: TRBV5-8
D gene: .
CDR3 length: 16
CDR3 DNA: TGTGCCAGCAGCCCGGAAGACTCCCCCTCTGGAAACACCATATATTTT
CDR3 protein: CASSPEDSPSGNTIYF

J gene: TRBJ2-2
clone size: .
V gene: TRBV6-5
D gene: TRBD1
CDR3 length: 15
CDR3 DNA: TGTGCCACCCTATGGACAGGGGGGAACACCGGGGAGCTGTTTTTT
CDR3 protein: CATLWTGGNTGELFF

J gene: TRBJ2-2
clone size: .
V gene: TRBV5-4
D gene: .
CDR3 length: 16
CDR3 DNA: TGTGCCAGCAGCGCCGGGCCAATCCGCGGGACCGGGGAGCTGTTTTTT
CDR3 protein: CASSAGPIRGTGELFF

J gene: TRBJ1-1
clone size: .
V gene: TRBV27
D gene: .
CDR3 length: 14
CDR3 DNA: TGTGCCAGCAGTTTATACCACATGAACACTGAAGCTTTCTTT
CDR3 protein: CASSLYHMNTEAFF